This T cell receptor (beta chain) was recovered during a study of shared clonotypes between healthy human individuals. General study points: Among donors, sharing of clonotypes was expected to be affected by sequencing depth. Sharing across four donors was highest in naive CD4 (around 5%) and lowest in memory CD8 (roughly 0.4%).

In regard to this clone: Its target is unknown.

The repertoire was sequenced with immunoSEQ multiplex PCR; TCRdb's copy has only in-frame clones and lacks some. The sample holds 1.5 million to 1.9 million clones, approximately 98% seen once. Recent acute infections and vaccinations were absent in the healthy HIV-negative adult donors. Germline V CDR1 and CDR2: SEHNR, FQNEAQ (reference sequence). The length of the CDR3 is 18 residues. V was clipped by 3 bases and J by 4 bases, with 24 bases between them. Specimen: naive CD4+ T cells sorted from blood. Subset here: CD45RA+ positively selected. The source is a man aged 30-40 years in good health. V is TRBV7-9 and J is TRBJ1-1, with unresolved D. This chain's CDR3 is CASSLFGPTFYRPTEAFF. Here the CDR3 DNA reads TGTGCCAGCAGCTTGTTCGGTCCTACCTTCTATCGGCCCACTGAAGCTTTCTTT.